Following are 25 T cell receptor beta chains from one sample sequenced in a study of prognosis after radiotherapy for stage I lung cancer. TCR beta CDR3 was amplified from genomic DNA by two-round multiplex PCR. Specific primers for each TRBV and TRBJ gene were what first-round PCR used. TCRdb reprocessed the multiplex PCR reads with MiXCR, giving one entry per CDR3 protein. The sample comprises tens of thousands of distinct CDR3 sequences, about 35% of which are singletons, and roughly 8.3% rests with the top ten. The sample here was PBMCs, taken before or after stereotactic body radiation therapy (not recorded which). These receptors were collected from a donor over 45 with non-small cell lung cancer.

This clonotype is labeled medium-sized. The V call is TRBV4-1, the J call TRBJ1-2; D might be TRBD1 (5 bases). The V gene's germline CDR1 is MGHRA and CDR2 YSYEKL. Trimming cost V 1 base and J 6 bases, with 12 bases left between them. The CDR3 sequence is 14 residues long. CDR3 nucleotide sequence: TGCGCCAGCAGCCAAGTAGCTCAGGGCAATGGCTACACCTTC. It codes for CASSQVAQGNGYTF.

The genes are TRBV20-1 and TRBJ2-1, with 12 nucleotides matching TRBD2. CDR1 is DFQATT, CDR2 SNEGSKA, per germline (reference sequence). With 7 bases clipped from V and 6 bases from J, the junction kept 7 bases outside the gene matches. The CDR3 runs to 14 residues. The CDR3 sequence is CSGFSSGRANEQFF. The CDR3 bases are TGCAGTGGTTTTTCTAGCGGGAGGGCCAATGAGCAGTTCTTC.

This clonotype was detected ten times or more. V gene TRBV5-1 combines with J gene TRBJ2-2, with D uncertain. Germline CDR1 reads SGHRS; CDR2 reads YFSETQ. The CDR3 is 16 residues long. Trimming took 0 bases from V and 4 from J, leaving 13 bases between them. The CDR3 loop reads CASSLGAGPTTGELFF. The CDR3, as DNA: TGCGCCAGCAGCTTGGGGGCTGGACCGACCACCGGGGAGCTGTTTTTT.

The V gene is TRBV11-2, the J gene TRBJ2-7; D might be TRBD1 or TRBD2, each matching 6 bases. Trimming took 5 bases from V and 2 from J, leaving 16 bases between them. Germline V gene data show CDR1 as SGHAT and CDR2 as FQNNGV. The CDR3 length is 15 residues. The CDR3 spells CASSPGKGGPYEQYF. Written as DNA, the CDR3 is TGTGCCAGCAGCCCCGGGAAAGGGGGGCCCTACGAGCAGTACTTC.

This clonotype was seen repeatedly, ten times or more. The gene calls are TRBV9 and TRBJ2-7; D is possibly TRBD2 (6 bases). The CDR3 has 20 amino acids. V lost 2 bases to trimming and J lost 1 base, with 28 bases between them. Germline V gene lookup returns CDR1 SGDLS and CDR2 YYNGEE. The DNA for the CDR3 is TGTGCCAGCAGCGTGGAGGACCGCGGGGTCGGTCCCCGACGTTCCTACGAGCAGTACTTC. Translation gives CASSVEDRGVGPRRSYEQYF.

This clonotype was observed many times. The genes are TRBV29-1 and TRBJ2-2; D ambiguous. The V end lost 1 base, the J end lost 5 bases, and 11 bases lay between the germline ends. The CDR3 runs to 14 residues. Per the germline V gene, CDR1 is SQVTM and CDR2 is ANQGSEA. CDR3 amino acids: CSVEGVARTGELFF. CDR3 DNA sequence: TGCAGCGTTGAAGGGGTAGCTCGGACCGGGGAGCTGTTTTTT.

This clonotype was detected only a few times. A much larger clone differs from this one at a single base, so this may be a read error. The chain joins TRBV5-1 to TRBJ2-2, with 9 bases identical to TRBD1. V shed 4 bases and J 5 bases; nucleotides not matched to a gene: 6. The CDR3 has 15 amino acids. Germline V lookup: CDR1 SGHRS, CDR2 YFSETQ. Here the CDR3 DNA reads TGCGCCAGCAGCGCCCTGGACAGGGGAACCGGGGAGCTGTTTTTT. It yields the protein CASSALDRGTGELFF.

Ten or more counts support this clonotype. CDR3 sequence (DNA): TGTGCCAGCAGCCAATCCGGGGGTGTCGGGCAGTACTTC. It yields the protein CASSQSGGVGQYF. The chain combines TRBV3-1 with TRBJ2-7; D possibly corresponds to TRBD2 (6 bases). The CDR3 spans 13 residues. In germline, CDR1 is LGHDT, CDR2 YNNKEL (reference sequence). V was clipped by 2 bases and J by 9 bases, with 14 bases between them.

The table lists this clonotype with many counts. The genes are TRBV6-2 or TRBV6-3 and TRBJ1-1; no firm D call. With 5 bases removed from V and 4 bases from J, the gap between germline ends came to 17 bases. Germline-derived CDR1 and CDR2 are MNHEY and SVGEGT. The CDR3 contains 15 residues. CDR3 sequence: CASSEGVGWATEAFF. The CDR3 region has the DNA TGTGCCAGCAGTGAAGGAGTAGGGTGGGCCACTGAAGCTTTCTTT.

As concerns this clonotype: This may arise from a read error, as a much more abundant clone is one base away. The chain uses TRBV20-1 and TRBJ1-1, with D possibly being TRBD1 (6 bases). The CDR3 is 13 residues long. Per the germline V gene, CDR1 is DFQATT and CDR2 is SNEGSKA (reference sequence). The CDR3 nucleotides are TGCAGTGCTGTTCAGGGGTTAGACACTGAAGATTTCTTT. Protein product: CSAVQGLDTEDFF.

The J gene is TRBJ1-4, the V gene TRBV30, with a tentative D call TRBD1 (6 bases). The CDR3 has 14 residues. CDR1 and CDR2 (germline): GTSNPN, SVGIG (reference sequence). V was clipped by 1 base and J by 5 bases, with 11 bases between them. CDR3 region: CAWSEGQLNEKLFF. The CDR3 nucleotides read TGTGCCTGGAGTGAAGGACAGCTGAATGAAAAACTGTTTTTT.

The sample holds many counts of this clonotype. The gene calls are TRBV19 and TRBJ1-5, with D tentatively TRBD1 (5 bases). The CDR3 covers 14 residues. CDR1 and CDR2 (germline): LNHDA, SQIVND (reference sequence). The V gene lost 1 base and the J gene lost 9 bases, with 13 bases spanning the gap. The CDR3 DNA is TGTGCCAGTAGTATAGCCGCGTCGGGGACGCCCCAGCATTTT. The encoded protein is CASSIAASGTPQHF. Combining the CDR3 with reference TRBV19 and TRBJ1-5 gives the whole variable domain DGGITQSPKYLFRKEGQNVTLSCEQNLNHDAMYWYRQDPGQGLRLIYYSQIVNDFQKGDIAEGYSVSREKKESFPLTVTSAQKNPTAFYLCASSIAASGTPQHFGDGTRLSIL.

This clonotype appeared many times. V usage is TRBV14 and J usage is TRBJ2-6; 10 positions match TRBD1. After removal of 4 bases from V and 4 bases from J, the junction contained 7 bases not matched to a gene. The CDR3 extends over 17 amino acids. CDR1 and CDR2 (germline): SGHDN, FVKESK. CDR3 sequence: CASSLLGTGVGANVLTF. DNA of the CDR3: TGTGCCAGCAGCCTACTCGGGACAGGGGTGGGGGCCAACGTCCTGACTTTC.

To note about this clonotype: A much larger clone is a single base away; this may be a read error. This sequence joins TRBV10-3 and TRBJ1-5, with D hard to call. Trimming removed 0 bases from V and 3 bases from J, with 12 bases in between. The CDR3 consists of 16 residues. The germline V gene encodes CDR1 ENHRY and CDR2 SYGVKD. Here the CDR3 DNA reads TGTGCCATCAGTGAGTCGTCTTGTGCAGACAATCAGCCCCAGCATTTT. Amino acids: CAISESSCADNQPQHF.

Note on this clonotype: One base away lies a much larger clone, so this may be a sequencing read error. This chain links TRBV27 with TRBJ2-5; 7 nucleotides agree with TRBD2. The trim removed 6 bases at V and 7 bases at J, leaving 14 bases unmatched. Per the germline V gene, CDR1 is MNHEY and CDR2 is SMNVEV (reference sequence). This CDR3 is built from 15 residues. This CDR3 reads CASSISGMAPGTQYF. For the CDR3, the DNA is TGTGCCAGCAGCATAAGCGGGATGGCCCCCGGGACCCAGTACTTC.

In this sample, this clonotype turned up many times. This chain joins TRBV18 and TRBJ1-4; TRBD1 matches at 7 bases. This CDR3 has 16 amino acids. Germline loops: CDR1 KGHSH, CDR2 LQKENI. Trimming took 3 bases from V and 6 from J; bases not matched to a gene: 10. The CDR3 DNA is TGTGCCAGCTCACCGCCGACAGGGAGTACAGATGAAAAACTGTTTTTT. Translation: CASSPPTGSTDEKLFF.

V usage is TRBV2 and J usage is TRBJ2-6; either TRBD1 or TRBD2 may supply D (5 bases each). The CDR3 is made up of 16 amino acids. Deletions cut 7 bases from V and 8 bases from J, with 21 bases between. Per the germline V gene, CDR1 is SNHLY and CDR2 is FYNNEI. In DNA, the CDR3 is TGTGCCAGCATATCCTTGCGTACTTGGGGGTCCAACGTCCTGACTTTC. Translation gives CASISLRTWGSNVLTF. The full variable domain, rest sourced from reference TRBV2 and TRBJ2-6, is EPEVTQTPSHQVTQMGQEVILRCVPISNHLYFYWYRQILGQKVEFLVSFYNNEISEKSEIFDDQFSVERPDGSNFTLKIRSTKLEDSAMYFCASISLRTWGSNVLTFGAGSRLTVL.

This clonotype was counted ten times or more. This chain connects TRBV25-1 to TRBJ1-6; no clear D. The V end was cut by 6 bases, the J end by 11 bases, with 17 bases between. The germline V gene has CDR1 MGHDK and CDR2 SYGVNS. This CDR3 comprises 14 residues. The CDR3 region is CASRPNLETAPLHF. In DNA form, the CDR3 reads TGTGCCAGCAGGCCGAATCTTGAGACGGCACCCCTCCACTTT.

The chain recombines TRBV6-2 or TRBV6-3 with TRBJ2-7, with TRBD1 identical over 7 bases. The CDR3 has 15 amino acids. CDR1 is MNHEY and CDR2 is SVGEGT in the germline V gene. The ends lost 10 bases at V and 4 bases at J; junction bases unmatched: 16. The CDR3 sequence is CAISGGQVTLYEQYF. CDR3 in DNA: TGTGCCATCAGCGGCGGACAGGTGACCTTGTACGAGCAGTACTTC.

Note on this clonotype: The junction and the germline gene differ at one end; a read error may be behind it. V and J are TRBV11-2 and TRBJ1-2; no reliable D call. The CDR3 runs to 14 residues. Germline V gives CDR1 SGHAT, CDR2 FQNNGV. Written as DNA, the CDR3 is TGTGCCAGCAGCCTAGGTGGGCCGAACTATGGCTACACTTTC. As protein: CASSLGGPNYGYTF.

To note about this clonotype: A much larger clonotype is one base distant, so this may be a read error. The genes are TRBV6-9 and TRBJ1-5, with D tentatively TRBD1 (6 bases). Deletions cut 3 bases from V and 10 bases from J, with 13 bases between. Germline V gene sequence: CDR1 MNHGY, CDR2 SVAAGI. The CDR3 is made up of 13 amino acids. The CDR3 loop reads CASSYQRGHPQHF. The CDR3 DNA reads TGTGCCAGCAGTTACCAGAGGGGACATCCCCAGCATTTT.

Ten or more counts support this clonotype. A much bigger clone sits one base away, suggesting this may be a read error. The conserved final phenylalanine or tryptophan is absent from the CDR3, which likely points to a read error. The gene calls are TRBV19 and TRBJ1-2; D not resolved. With 5 bases removed from V and 8 bases from J, the gap between germline ends came to 15 bases. Per the germline V gene, CDR1 is LNHDA and CDR2 is SQIVND (reference sequence). This CDR3 is built from 13 residues. CDR3 DNA: TGTGCCAGTAGTTTCGCGGCAGTAGTGGGCTACACCCTC. Protein: CASSFAAVVGYTL.

This clonotype was observed many times. The gene calls are TRBV19 and TRBJ2-7, with 9 bases matching TRBD2. This CDR3 comprises 15 residues. Germline V gene lookup returns CDR1 LNHDA and CDR2 SQIVND (reference sequence). V was clipped by 7 bases and J by 0 bases; unmatched bases: 7. The chain's CDR3 is CASNDGSGSSYEQYF. Written as DNA, the CDR3 is TGTGCCAGTAATGACGGTAGCGGGAGCTCCTACGAGCAGTACTTC.

To note about this clonotype: A clone one base away is much larger, so this may be a read error. The conserved phenylalanine or tryptophan normally closing the CDR3 is absent here, so this likely arose from a read error. The V call is TRBV5-7, the J call TRBJ1-2; unclear D gene. TRBV5-7 is identified as an open reading frame with a role that is uncertain. V lost 4 bases and J lost 3, with 13 bases in between. CDR3 size: 14 residues. The CDR3 DNA reads TGTGCCAGCAGCCAGGCAAGAAAGGACTATGGCTACACCCTC. The encoded protein is CASSQARKDYGYTL.

With regard to this clonotype: At one end, the junction sequence differs from germline, possibly due to a read error. The gene calls are TRBV5-1 and TRBJ2-1; D is tentatively TRBD1 or TRBD2 (5 bases each). Germline CDR1 SGHRS, CDR2 YFSETQ. The CDR3 extends over 14 amino acids. The DNA of the CDR3 is TGTGCCAGCTCGGACGGGGCCCCCTACAATGATCAGTTCTTC. It is translated as CASSDGAPYNDQFF. Combining the CDR3 with reference TRBV5-1 and TRBJ2-1 gives the whole variable domain KAGVTQTPRYLIKTRGQQVTLSCSPISGHRSVSWYQQTPGQGLQFLFEYFSETQRNKGNFPGRFSGRQFSNSRSEMNVSTLELGDSALYLCASSDGAPYNDQFFGPGTRLTVL.